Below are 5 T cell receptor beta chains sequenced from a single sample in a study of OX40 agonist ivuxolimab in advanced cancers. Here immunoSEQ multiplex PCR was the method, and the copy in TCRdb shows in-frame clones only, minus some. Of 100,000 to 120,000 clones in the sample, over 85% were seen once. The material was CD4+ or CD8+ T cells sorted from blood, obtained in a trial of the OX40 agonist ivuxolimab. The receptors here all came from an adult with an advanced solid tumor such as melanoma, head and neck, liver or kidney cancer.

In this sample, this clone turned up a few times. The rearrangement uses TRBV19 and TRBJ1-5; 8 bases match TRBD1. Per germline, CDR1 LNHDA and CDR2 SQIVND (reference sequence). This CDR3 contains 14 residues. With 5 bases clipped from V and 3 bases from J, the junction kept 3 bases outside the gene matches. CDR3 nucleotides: TGTGCCAGTAGTGGACAGGGTCTCAATCAGCCCCAGCATTTT. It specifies CASSGQGLNQPQHF.

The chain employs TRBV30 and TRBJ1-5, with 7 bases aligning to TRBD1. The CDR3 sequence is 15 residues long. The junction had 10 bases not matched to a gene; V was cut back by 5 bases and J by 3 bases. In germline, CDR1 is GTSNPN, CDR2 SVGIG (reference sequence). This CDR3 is CAWGPQGWVNQPQHF. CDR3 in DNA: TGTGCCTGGGGGCCACAGGGGTGGGTCAATCAGCCCCAGCATTTT.

The CDR3: CASRFNTGELFF. DNA of the CDR3: TGTGCCAGCAGATTTAACACCGGGGAGCTGTTTTTT. The J gene is TRBJ2-2, the V gene TRBV27; D gene ambiguous. The CDR3 runs 12 residues. Trimming pared 6 bases from V and 2 bases from J, leaving 4 bases between. CDR1 is MNHEY and CDR2 is SMNVEV in the germline V gene (reference sequence).

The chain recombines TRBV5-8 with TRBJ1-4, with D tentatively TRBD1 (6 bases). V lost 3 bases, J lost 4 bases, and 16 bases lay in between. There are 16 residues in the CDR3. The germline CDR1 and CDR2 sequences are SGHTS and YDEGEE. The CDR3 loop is CASSSGTRRGNEKLFF. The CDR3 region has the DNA TGTGCCAGCAGCTCGGGGACAAGACGGGGTAATGAAAAACTGTTTTTT.

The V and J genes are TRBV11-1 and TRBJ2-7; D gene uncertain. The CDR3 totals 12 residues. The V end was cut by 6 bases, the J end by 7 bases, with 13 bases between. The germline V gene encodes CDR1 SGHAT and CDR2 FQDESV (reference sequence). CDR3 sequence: CASSPSRREQYF. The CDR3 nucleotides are TGTGCCAGCAGTCCTAGTCGGCGGGAGCAGTACTTC.